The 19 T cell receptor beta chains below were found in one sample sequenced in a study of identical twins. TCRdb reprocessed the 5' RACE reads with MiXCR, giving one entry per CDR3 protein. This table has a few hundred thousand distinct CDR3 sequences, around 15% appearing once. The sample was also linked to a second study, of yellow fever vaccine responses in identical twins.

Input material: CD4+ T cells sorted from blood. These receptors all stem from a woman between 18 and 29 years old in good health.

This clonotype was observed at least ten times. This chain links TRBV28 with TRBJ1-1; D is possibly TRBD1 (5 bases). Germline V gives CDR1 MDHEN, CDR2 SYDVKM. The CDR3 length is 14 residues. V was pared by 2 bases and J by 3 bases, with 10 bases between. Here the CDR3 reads CASSLGGVDTEAFF. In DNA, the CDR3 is TGTGCCAGCAGTTTAGGGGGGGTGGACACTGAAGCTTTCTTT.

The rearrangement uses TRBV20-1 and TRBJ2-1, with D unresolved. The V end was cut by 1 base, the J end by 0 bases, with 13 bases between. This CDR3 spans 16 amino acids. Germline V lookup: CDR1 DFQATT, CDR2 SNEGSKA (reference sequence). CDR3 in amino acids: CSARVPAQSSYNEQFF. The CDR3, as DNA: TGCAGTGCTAGAGTACCAGCGCAGAGCTCCTACAATGAGCAGTTCTTC.

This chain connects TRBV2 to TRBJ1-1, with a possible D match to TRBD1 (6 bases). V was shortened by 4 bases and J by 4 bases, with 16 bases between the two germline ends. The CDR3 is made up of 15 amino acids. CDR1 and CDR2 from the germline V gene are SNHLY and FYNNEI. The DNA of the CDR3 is TGTGCCAGCAGTGTGCGTGGGGCAGGGGCCACTGAAGCTTTCTTT. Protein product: CASSVRGAGATEAFF.

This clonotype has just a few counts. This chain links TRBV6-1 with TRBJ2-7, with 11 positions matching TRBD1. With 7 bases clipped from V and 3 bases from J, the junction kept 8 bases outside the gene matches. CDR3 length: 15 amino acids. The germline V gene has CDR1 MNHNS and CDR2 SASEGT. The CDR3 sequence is CASTEGTGGIYEQYF. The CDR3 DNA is TGTGCCAGCACCGAGGGGACAGGGGGGATCTACGAGCAGTACTTC.

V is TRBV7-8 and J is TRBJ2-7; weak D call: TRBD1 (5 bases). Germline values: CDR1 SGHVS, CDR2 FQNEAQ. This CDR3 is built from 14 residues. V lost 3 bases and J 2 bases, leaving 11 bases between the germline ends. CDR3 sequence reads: CASSLGRVTYEQYF. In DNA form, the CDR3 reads TGTGCCAGCAGCTTGGGCAGGGTGACCTACGAGCAGTACTTC.

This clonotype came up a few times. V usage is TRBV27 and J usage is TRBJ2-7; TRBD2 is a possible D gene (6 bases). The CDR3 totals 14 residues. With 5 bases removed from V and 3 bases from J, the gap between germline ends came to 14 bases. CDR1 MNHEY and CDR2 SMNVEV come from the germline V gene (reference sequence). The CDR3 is CASSPAGRSYEQYF. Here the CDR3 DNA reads TGTGCCAGCAGTCCGGCGGGGCGGAGCTACGAGCAGTACTTC.

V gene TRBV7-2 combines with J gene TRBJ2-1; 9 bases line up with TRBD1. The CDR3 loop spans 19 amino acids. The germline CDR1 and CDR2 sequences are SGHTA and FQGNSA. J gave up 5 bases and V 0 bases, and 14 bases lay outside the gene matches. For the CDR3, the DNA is TGTGCCAGCAGCTTAGCTCACTTAACCGGGACAGGGAAAGACAATGAGCAGTTCTTC. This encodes CASSLAHLTGTGKDNEQFF.

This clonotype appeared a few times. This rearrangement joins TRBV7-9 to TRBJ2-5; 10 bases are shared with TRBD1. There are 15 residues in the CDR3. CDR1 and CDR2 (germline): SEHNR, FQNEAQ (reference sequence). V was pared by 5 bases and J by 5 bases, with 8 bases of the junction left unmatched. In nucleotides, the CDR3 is TGTGCCAGCAGCCTCGGACAGGGGGGTTCTGAGACCCAGTACTTC. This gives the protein CASSLGQGGSETQYF.

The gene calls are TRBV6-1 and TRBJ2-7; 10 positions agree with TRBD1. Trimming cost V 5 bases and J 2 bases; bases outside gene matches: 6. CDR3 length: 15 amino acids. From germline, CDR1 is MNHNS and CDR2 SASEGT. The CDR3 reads CASSLKDRGAYEQYF. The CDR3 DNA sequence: TGTGCCAGCAGTCTGAAGGACAGGGGGGCCTACGAGCAGTACTTC.

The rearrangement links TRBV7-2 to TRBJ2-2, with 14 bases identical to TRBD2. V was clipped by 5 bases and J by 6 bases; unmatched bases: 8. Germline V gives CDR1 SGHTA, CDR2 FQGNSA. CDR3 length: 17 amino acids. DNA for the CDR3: TGTGCCAGCAGCCAGGGACTAGCGGGAGTGGGAGCCGGGGAGCTGTTTTTT. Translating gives CASSQGLAGVGAGELFF. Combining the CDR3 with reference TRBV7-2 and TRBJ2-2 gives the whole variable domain GAGVSQSPSNKVTEKGKDVELRCDPISGHTALYWYRQSLGQGLEFLIYFQGNSAPDKSGLPSDRFSAERTGGSVSTLTIQRTQQEDSAVYLCASSQGLAGVGAGELFFGEGSRLTVL.

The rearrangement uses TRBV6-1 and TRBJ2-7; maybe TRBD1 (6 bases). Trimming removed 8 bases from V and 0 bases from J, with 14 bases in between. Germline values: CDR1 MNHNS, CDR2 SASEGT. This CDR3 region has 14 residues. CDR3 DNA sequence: TGTGCCAGCCTACTAGGGGGTAGCTCCTACGAGCAGTACTTC. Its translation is CASLLGGSSYEQYF.

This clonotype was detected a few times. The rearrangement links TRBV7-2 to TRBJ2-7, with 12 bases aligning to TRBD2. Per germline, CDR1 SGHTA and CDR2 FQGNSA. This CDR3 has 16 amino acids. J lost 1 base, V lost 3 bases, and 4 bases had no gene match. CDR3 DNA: TGTGCCAGCAGCTTGTACGGGACTAGCGGGTCCTACGAGCAGTACTTC. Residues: CASSLYGTSGSYEQYF.

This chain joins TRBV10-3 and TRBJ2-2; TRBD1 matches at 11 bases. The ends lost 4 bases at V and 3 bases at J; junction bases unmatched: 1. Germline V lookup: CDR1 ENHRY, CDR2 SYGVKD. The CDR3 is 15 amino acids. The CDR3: CAISGGQGDTGELFF. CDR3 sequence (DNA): TGTGCCATCAGTGGGGGACAGGGGGACACCGGGGAGCTGTTTTTT.

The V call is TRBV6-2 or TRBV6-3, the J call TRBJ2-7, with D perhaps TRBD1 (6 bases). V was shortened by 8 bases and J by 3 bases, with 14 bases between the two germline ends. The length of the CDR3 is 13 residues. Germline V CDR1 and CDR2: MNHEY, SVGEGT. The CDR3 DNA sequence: TGTGCCAGCTCGAGACAACAGGGCTACGAGCAGTACTTC. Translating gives CASSRQQGYEQYF.

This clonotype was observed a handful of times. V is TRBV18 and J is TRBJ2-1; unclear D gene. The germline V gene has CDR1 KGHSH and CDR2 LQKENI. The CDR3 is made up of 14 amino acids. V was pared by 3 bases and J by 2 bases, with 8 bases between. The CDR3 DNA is TGTGCCAGCTCACCTTCTTTGGCCTACAATGAGCAGTTCTTC. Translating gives CASSPSLAYNEQFF.

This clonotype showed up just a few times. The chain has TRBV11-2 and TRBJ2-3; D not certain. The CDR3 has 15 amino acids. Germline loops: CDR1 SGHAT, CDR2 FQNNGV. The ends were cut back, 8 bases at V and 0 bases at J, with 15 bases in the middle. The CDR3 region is CASSAVGASTDTQYF. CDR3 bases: TGTGCCAGCTCCGCCGTGGGTGCTAGCACAGATACGCAGTATTTT.

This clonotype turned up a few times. The CDR3 nucleotides are TGCGCCAGCAGTCCCCGACTAGCGGGAGGAGAAAATGAGCAGTTCTTC. This codes for CASSPRLAGGENEQFF. This rearrangement joins TRBV10-1 to TRBJ2-1; TRBD2 matches at 13 bases. CDR1 is WNHNN, CDR2 SYGVQD, per germline (reference sequence). This CDR3 region has 16 residues. V was clipped by 5 bases and J by 7 bases; unmatched bases: 8.

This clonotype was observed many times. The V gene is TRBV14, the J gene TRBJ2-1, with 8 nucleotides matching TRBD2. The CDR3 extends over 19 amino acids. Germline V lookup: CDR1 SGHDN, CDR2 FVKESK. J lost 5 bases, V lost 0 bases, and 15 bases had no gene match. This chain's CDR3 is CASSQDVIAGRYINNEQFF. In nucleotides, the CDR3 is TGTGCCAGCAGCCAAGATGTGATAGCGGGGCGATACATAAACAATGAGCAGTTCTTC.

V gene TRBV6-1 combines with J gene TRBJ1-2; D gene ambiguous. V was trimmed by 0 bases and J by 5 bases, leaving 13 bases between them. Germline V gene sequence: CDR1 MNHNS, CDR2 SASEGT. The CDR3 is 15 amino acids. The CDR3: CASSEAYGPEYGYTF. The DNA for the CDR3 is TGTGCCAGCAGTGAAGCGTATGGCCCCGAGTATGGCTACACCTTC.